A selection of T cell receptor beta chains follows, all from one sample in a study of T cells in Graves' hyperthyroidism and ophthalmopathy. TCRdb reprocessed the multiplex PCR reads via MiXCR and lists one record per CDR3 protein. The table has 500,000 to 600,000 distinct CDR3 sequences, nearly 20% seen once. Specimen: blood. The receptors shown here come from a man aged 35-49 years with Graves' ophthalmopathy. Each CDR3 is given with its conserved first and last residue. Each record gives: CDR3 protein, CDR3 DNA, D gene, J gene, clone size, V gene. The D gene is left open where the match is weak. Size is omitted from some rows. Given values are once, few, many or a class for expanded clones.

cdr3_aa: CATSRVQGNTDTQYF; cdr3_nt: TGTGCCACCAGCAGAGTCCAGGGGAACACAGATACGCAGTATTTT; d_call: .; j_call: TRBJ2-3; clone_size: .; v_call: TRBV15
cdr3_aa: CATSRDTSTSGTQYF; cdr3_nt: TGTGCCACCAGCAGAGACACAAGCACCTCAGGGACCCAGTACTTC; d_call: .; j_call: TRBJ2-5; clone_size: .; v_call: TRBV15
cdr3_aa: CSASGRGTNEQFF; cdr3_nt: TGCAGCGCTAGCGGGAGAGGGACCAATGAGCAGTTCTTC; d_call: TRBD2; j_call: TRBJ2-1; clone_size: .; v_call: TRBV29-1
cdr3_aa: CASSQGRGVQFF; cdr3_nt: TGTGCCAGCAGCCAAGGGAGGGGTGTGCAGTTCTTC; d_call: .; j_call: TRBJ2-1; clone_size: once; v_call: TRBV3-1
cdr3_aa: CASSTPSTDTQYF; cdr3_nt: TGTGCCAGCAGTACCCCCAGCACAGATACGCAGTATTTT; d_call: .; j_call: TRBJ2-3; clone_size: .; v_call: TRBV28
cdr3_aa: CASSSTAGRTDTQYF; cdr3_nt: TGTGCCAGCAGCTCTACTGCGGGCCGCACAGATACGCAGTATTTT; d_call: .; j_call: TRBJ2-3; clone_size: many; v_call: TRBV7-2
cdr3_aa: CASSLTGDEAFF; cdr3_nt: TGTGCCAGCAGCTTAACTGGAGATGAAGCTTTCTTT; d_call: .; j_call: TRBJ1-1; clone_size: many; v_call: TRBV7-3
cdr3_aa: CSARLGGFTDTQYF; cdr3_nt: TGCAGTGCTAGGCTCGGCGGATTCACAGATACGCAGTATTTT; d_call: .; j_call: TRBJ2-3; clone_size: many; v_call: TRBV20-1
cdr3_aa: CASSIGNRMNTEAFF; cdr3_nt: TGTGCCAGTAGTATAGGGAACAGGATGAACACTGAAGCTTTCTTT; d_call: .; j_call: TRBJ1-1; clone_size: .; v_call: TRBV19
cdr3_aa: CSVRAGSTYEQYF; cdr3_nt: TGCAGCGTAAGAGCCGGGAGCACCTACGAGCAGTACTTC; d_call: .; j_call: TRBJ2-7; clone_size: few; v_call: TRBV29-1
cdr3_aa: CASRRGAASYEQYF; cdr3_nt: TGTGCCAGCCGGCGGGGGGCGGCGTCCTACGAGCAGTACTTC; d_call: TRBD2; j_call: TRBJ2-7; clone_size: many; v_call: TRBV2
cdr3_aa: CASRDTGFSYNEQFF; cdr3_nt: TGTGCCAGCAGAGATACAGGGTTTTCCTACAATGAGCAGTTCTTC; d_call: .; j_call: TRBJ2-1; clone_size: .; v_call: TRBV6-2/TRBV6-3
cdr3_aa: CASSPLAGLSYEQYF; cdr3_nt: TGTGCCAGCAGCCCTCTCGCGGGGCTCTCCTACGAGCAGTACTTC; d_call: .; j_call: TRBJ2-7; clone_size: few; v_call: TRBV28
cdr3_aa: CSARGWREETQYF; cdr3_nt: TGCAGTGCTAGAGGCTGGAGGGAGGAGACCCAGTACTTC; d_call: .; j_call: TRBJ2-5; clone_size: .; v_call: TRBV20-1
cdr3_aa: CASSLRRTTDTQYF; cdr3_nt: TGTGCCAGCAGCTTACGGCGCACCACAGATACGCAGTATTTT; d_call: .; j_call: TRBJ2-3; clone_size: many; v_call: TRBV7-9
cdr3_aa: CASSLWTSGSYNEQFF; cdr3_nt: TGTGCCAGCAGCCTCTGGACTAGCGGCTCCTACAATGAGCAGTTCTTC; d_call: TRBD2; j_call: TRBJ2-1; clone_size: .; v_call: TRBV14
cdr3_aa: CASSLYRGYGNTIYF; cdr3_nt: TGTGCCAGCAGTTTATACAGGGGTTACGGAAACACCATATATTTT; d_call: TRBD1; j_call: TRBJ1-3; clone_size: .; v_call: TRBV27
cdr3_aa: CASSERQFANTGELFF; cdr3_nt: TGTGCCAGCAGTGAACGGCAGTTCGCGAACACCGGGGAGCTGTTTTTT; d_call: .; j_call: TRBJ2-2; clone_size: .; v_call: TRBV6-1
cdr3_aa: CASSQDLGGSPYEQYF; cdr3_nt: TGCGCCAGCAGCCAAGATCTGGGCGGGAGTCCCTACGAGCAGTACTTC; d_call: TRBD2; j_call: TRBJ2-7; clone_size: few; v_call: TRBV4-1
cdr3_aa: CSARGRDRDSEQYF; cdr3_nt: TGCAGTGCTAGAGGCCGGGACAGGGATTCCGAGCAGTACTTC; d_call: TRBD1; j_call: TRBJ2-7; clone_size: few; v_call: TRBV20-1
cdr3_aa: CAWRGLSSYNEQFF; cdr3_nt: TGTGCCTGGAGAGGGTTGAGCTCCTACAATGAGCAGTTCTTC; d_call: .; j_call: TRBJ2-1; clone_size: few; v_call: TRBV30
cdr3_aa: CASRLGQGAEAFF; cdr3_nt: TGTGCCAGTAGGCTGGGGCAGGGGGCGGAAGCTTTCTTT; d_call: TRBD1; j_call: TRBJ1-1; clone_size: .; v_call: TRBV19
cdr3_aa: CASSLRHDSYEQYF; cdr3_nt: TGCGCCAGCAGCTTAAGACACGACTCCTACGAGCAGTACTTC; d_call: .; j_call: TRBJ2-7; clone_size: many; v_call: TRBV5-1